What follows are 2 T cell receptor beta chains derived from one specimen sequenced in a study of T cell responses to AZD1222 COVID-19 vaccine. Here immunoSEQ multiplex PCR was the method, and the copy in TCRdb shows in-frame clones only, minus some. Here the sample spans around 150,000 clones, 90% being singletons. Sequenced material: peripheral blood, taken on day 0 of AZD1222 vaccination. These receptors were taken from an adult in good health.

The CDR3 DNA is TGTGCCAGCTCACCGAGTGGGGGACAAAAACTGTTTTTT. This translates into CASSPSGGQKLFF. V and J are TRBV18 and TRBJ1-4; D may be TRBD1 (5 bases). CDR3 length: 13 residues. Germline lookup yields CDR1 KGHSH and CDR2 LQKENI. Trimming pared 3 bases from V and 9 bases from J, leaving 11 bases between. The full variable domain, in which reference TRBV18 and TRBJ1-4 provide the parts outside the CDR3, is NAGVMQNPRHLVRRRGQEARLRCSPMKGHSHVYWYRQLPEEGLKFMVYLQKENIIDESGMPKERFSAEFPKEGPSILRIQQVVRGDSAAYFCASSPSGGQKLFFGSGTQLSVL.

In DNA, the CDR3 is TGCGCCAGCAGCTTGGAAGGGACTGACAATGAGCAGTTCTTC. It yields the protein CASSLEGTDNEQFF. V is TRBV5-1 and J is TRBJ2-1; perhaps TRBD2 as D (6 bases). The CDR3 totals 14 residues. Trimming stripped 0 bases from V and 5 bases from J, with 9 bases between. Germline loops: CDR1 SGHRS, CDR2 YFSETQ.